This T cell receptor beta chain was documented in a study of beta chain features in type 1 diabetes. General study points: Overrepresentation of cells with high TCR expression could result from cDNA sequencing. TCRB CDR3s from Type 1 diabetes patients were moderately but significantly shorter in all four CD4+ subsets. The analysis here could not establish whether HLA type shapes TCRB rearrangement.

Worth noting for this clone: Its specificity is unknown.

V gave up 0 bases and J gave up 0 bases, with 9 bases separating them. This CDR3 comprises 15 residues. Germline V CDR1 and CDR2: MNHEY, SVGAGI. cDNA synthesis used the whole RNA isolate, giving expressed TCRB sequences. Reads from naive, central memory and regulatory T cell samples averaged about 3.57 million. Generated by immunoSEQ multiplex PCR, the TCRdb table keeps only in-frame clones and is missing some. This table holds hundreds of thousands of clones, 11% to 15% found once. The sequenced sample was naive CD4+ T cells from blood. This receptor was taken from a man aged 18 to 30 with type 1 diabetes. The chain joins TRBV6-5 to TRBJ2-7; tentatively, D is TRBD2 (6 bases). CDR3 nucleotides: TGTGCCAGCAGTTACTCGACGGGGGTCTCCTACGAGCAGTACTTC. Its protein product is CASSYSTGVSYEQYF.